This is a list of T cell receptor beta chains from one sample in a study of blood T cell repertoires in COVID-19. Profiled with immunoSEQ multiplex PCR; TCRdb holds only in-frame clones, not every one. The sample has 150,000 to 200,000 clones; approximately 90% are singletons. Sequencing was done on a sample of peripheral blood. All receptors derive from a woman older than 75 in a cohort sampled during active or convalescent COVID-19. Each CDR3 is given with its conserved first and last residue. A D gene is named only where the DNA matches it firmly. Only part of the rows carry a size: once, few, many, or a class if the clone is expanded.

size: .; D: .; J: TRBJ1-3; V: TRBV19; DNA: TGTGCCAGTAAACAGGGAGGAAACACCATATATTTT; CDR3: CASKQGGNTIYF
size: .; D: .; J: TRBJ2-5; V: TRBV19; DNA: TGTGCCAGTAGTCCAGAGGGCACTTACTCCCTGGGGGAGACCCAGTACTTC; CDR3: CASSPEGTYSLGETQYF
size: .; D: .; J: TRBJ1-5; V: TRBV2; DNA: TGTGCCAGCAGTGTGGCGGGTAATAGCAATCAGCCCCAGCATTTT; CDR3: CASSVAGNSNQPQHF
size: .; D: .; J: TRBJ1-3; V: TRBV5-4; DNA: TGTGCCAGCAGCCTACAGGGCTCTGGAAACACCATATATTTT; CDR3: CASSLQGSGNTIYF
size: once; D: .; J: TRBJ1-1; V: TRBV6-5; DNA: TGTGCCAGCAGTTATCATAGAGCTAACACTGAAGCTTTCTTT; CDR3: CASSYHRANTEAFF
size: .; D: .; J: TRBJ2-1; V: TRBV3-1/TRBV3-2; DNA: TGTGCCAGCAGCCAAGTTGGAGGGAGCTCCTACAATGAGCAGTTCTTC; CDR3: CASSQVGGSSYNEQFF
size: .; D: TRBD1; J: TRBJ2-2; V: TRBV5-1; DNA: TGCGCCAGCAGCCTCGACAGGGGGCCGTACACCGGGGAGCTGTTTTTT; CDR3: CASSLDRGPYTGELFF
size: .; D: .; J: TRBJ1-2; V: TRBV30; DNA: TGTGCCTGGAGTGTGGAGGGCCGATACTATGGCTACACCTTC; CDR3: CAWSVEGRYYGYTF
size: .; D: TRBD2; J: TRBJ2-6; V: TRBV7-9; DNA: TGTGCCAGCGCGCTTCCCCTAGCGGGTATACCCTCTGGGGCCAACGTCCTGACTTTC; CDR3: CASALPLAGIPSGANVLTF
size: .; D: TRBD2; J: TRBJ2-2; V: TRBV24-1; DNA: TGTGCCACCACAAAGCTAGCGGAAAACACCGGGGAGCTGTTTTTT; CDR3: CATTKLAENTGELFF
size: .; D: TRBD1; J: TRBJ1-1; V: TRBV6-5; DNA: TGTGCCATTCAGAAACCGGGACAGGGGACTGAAGCTTTCTTT; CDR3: CAIQKPGQGTEAFF
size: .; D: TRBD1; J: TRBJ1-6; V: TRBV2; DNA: TGTGCCAGCAGTGATCCGGGACAGGGGGACCACTTT; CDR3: CASSDPGQGDHF
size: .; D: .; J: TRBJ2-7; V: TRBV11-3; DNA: TGTGCCAGCAGCAATACCGGCGGCCCGGGGTTATACGAGCAGTACTTC; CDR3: CASSNTGGPGLYEQYF
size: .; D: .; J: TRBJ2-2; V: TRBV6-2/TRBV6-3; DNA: TGTGCCAGCAGTTCTGACAGGAATGTAAACACCGGGGAGCTGTTTTTT; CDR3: CASSSDRNVNTGELFF
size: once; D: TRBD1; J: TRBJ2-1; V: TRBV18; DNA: TGTGCCAGCTCTCAGACAGGGGGCTCCTACAATGAGCAGTTCTTC; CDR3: CASSQTGGSYNEQFF
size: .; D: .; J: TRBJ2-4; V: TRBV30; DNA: TGTGCCTGGAGTTGGGGACACGAAAACATTCAGTACTTC; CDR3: CAWSWGHENIQYF
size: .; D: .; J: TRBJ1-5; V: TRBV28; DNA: TGTGCCAGCAGCCTATTTCAGGGTAGCAATCAGCCCCAGCATTTT; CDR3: CASSLFQGSNQPQHF
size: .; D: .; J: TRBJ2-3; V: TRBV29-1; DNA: TGCAGCGTTGTAATGGGGACACTTAGCACAGATACGCAGTATTTT; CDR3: CSVVMGTLSTDTQYF
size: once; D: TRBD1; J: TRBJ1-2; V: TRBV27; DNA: TGTGCCAGCAGTTCATCACAGGGGGCTGGCTATGGCTACACCTTC; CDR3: CASSSSQGAGYGYTF
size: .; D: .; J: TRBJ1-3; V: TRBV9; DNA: TGTGCCAGCAGCGTACAGGGGACTGGAAACACCATATATTTT; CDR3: CASSVQGTGNTIYF
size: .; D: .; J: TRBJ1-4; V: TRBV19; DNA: TGTGCCAGTAGTGAGGGATCAGTTGAAAAACTGTTTTTT; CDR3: CASSEGSVEKLFF
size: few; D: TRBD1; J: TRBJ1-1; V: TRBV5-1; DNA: TGCGCCAGCAGCGGGGACAGGGGGTATGGTGAAGCTTTCTTT; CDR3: CASSGDRGYGEAFF
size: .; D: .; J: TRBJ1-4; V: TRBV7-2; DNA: TGTGCCAGCAGCTTATGGGGCGCGGGGACTAATGAAAAACTGTTTTTT; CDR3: CASSLWGAGTNEKLFF
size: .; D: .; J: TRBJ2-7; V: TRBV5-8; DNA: TGTGCCAGCAGCTTGGGGGGCCTCTACGAGCAGTACTTC; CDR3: CASSLGGLYEQYF
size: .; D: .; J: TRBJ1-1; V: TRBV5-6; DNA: TGTGCCAGCACCGACCCTGGGGCCTTGGAAGCTTTCTTT; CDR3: CASTDPGALEAFF
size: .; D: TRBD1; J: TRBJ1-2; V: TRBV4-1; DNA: TGCGCCAGCAGCCAACTCCCGGGCGGGACAGCGAGAAAAATGGGGAGCGGCTACACCTTC; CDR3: CASSQLPGGTARKMGSGYTF
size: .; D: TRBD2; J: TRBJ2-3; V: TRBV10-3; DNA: TGTGCCATCAAGGCTAGCGGGAGCTCAGATACGCAGTATTTT; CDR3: CAIKASGSSDTQYF
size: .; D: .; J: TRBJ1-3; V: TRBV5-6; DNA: TGTGCCAGCAGCTTATTGGGGAGCTCTGGAAACACCATATATTTT; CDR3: CASSLLGSSGNTIYF
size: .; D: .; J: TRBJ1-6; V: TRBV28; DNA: TGTGCCAGCAGGATAGACAGTAATAATTCACCCCTCCACTTT; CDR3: CASRIDSNNSPLHF
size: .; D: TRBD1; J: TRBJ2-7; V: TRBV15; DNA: TGTGCCACCAGTAGAAGGACAGGGAATGAGCAGTACTTC; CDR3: CATSRRTGNEQYF
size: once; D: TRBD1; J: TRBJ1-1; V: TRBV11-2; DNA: TGTGCCAGCAGCTCAAGGGGGCCGGGAAACACTGAAGCTTTCTTT; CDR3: CASSSRGPGNTEAFF